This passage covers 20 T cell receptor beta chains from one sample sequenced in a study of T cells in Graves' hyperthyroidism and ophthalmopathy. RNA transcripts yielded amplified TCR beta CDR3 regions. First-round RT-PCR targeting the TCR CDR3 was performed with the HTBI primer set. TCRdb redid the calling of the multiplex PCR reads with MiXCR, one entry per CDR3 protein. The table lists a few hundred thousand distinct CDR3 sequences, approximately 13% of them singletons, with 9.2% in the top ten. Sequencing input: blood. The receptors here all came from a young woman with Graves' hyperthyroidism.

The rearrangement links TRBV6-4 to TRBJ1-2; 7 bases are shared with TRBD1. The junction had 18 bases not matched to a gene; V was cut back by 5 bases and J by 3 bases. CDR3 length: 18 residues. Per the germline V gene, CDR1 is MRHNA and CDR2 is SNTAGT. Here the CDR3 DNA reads TGTGCCAGCAGTACACCGGTCGACAGGGATGGCCCCTACTATGGCTACACCTTC. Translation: CASSTPVDRDGPYYGYTF.

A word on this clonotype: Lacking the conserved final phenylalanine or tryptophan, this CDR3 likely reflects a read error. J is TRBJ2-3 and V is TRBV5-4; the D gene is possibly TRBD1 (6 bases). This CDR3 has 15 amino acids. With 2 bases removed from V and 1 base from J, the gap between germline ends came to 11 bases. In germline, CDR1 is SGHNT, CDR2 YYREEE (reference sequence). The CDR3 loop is CASSLGNRGTDTQYS. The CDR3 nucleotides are TGTGCCAGCAGCTTAGGTAACAGGGGCACAGATACGCAGTATTCT.

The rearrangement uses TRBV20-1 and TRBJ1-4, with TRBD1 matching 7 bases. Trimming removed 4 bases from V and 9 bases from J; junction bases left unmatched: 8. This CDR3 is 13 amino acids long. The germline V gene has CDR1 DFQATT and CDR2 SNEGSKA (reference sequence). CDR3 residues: CSAMDRQEKKLFF. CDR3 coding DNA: TGCAGTGCTATGGACAGGCAGGAGAAAAAACTGTTTTTT.

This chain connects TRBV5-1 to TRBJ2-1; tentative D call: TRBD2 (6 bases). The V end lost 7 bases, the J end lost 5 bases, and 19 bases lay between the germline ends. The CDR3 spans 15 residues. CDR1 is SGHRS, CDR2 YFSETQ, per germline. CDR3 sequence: CASWRTPSEDNEQFF. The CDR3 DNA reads TGCGCCAGCTGGAGGACCCCTAGCGAGGACAATGAGCAGTTCTTC.

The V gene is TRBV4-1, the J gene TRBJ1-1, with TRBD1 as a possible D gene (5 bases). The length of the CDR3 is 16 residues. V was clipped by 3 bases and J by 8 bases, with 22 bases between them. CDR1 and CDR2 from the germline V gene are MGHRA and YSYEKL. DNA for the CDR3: TGCGCCAGCAGCCAGCTGACCCGGGACCCCGTTCGAGAAGCTTTCTTT. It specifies CASSQLTRDPVREAFF.

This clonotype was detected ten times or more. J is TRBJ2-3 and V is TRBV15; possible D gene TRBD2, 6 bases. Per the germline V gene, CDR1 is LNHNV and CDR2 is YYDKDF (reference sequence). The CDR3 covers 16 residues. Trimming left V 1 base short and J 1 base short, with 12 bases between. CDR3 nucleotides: TGTGCCACCAGCAGAGTAGGTCCGGGAGGCACAGATACGCAGTATTTT. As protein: CATSRVGPGGTDTQYF. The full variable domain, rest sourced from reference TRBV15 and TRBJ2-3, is DAMVIQNPRYQVTQFGKPVTLSCSQTLNHNVMYWYQQKSSQAPKLLFHYYDKDFNNEADTPDNFQSRRPNTSFCFLDIRSPGLGDTAMYLCATSRVGPGGTDTQYFGPGTRLTVL.

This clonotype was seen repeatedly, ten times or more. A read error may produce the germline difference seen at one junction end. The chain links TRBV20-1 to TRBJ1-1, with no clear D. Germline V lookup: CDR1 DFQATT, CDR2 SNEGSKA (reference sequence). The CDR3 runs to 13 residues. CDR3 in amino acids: CSAGEYRNTEAFF. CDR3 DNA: TGCAGTGCTGGAGAGTATCGAAACACTGAAGCTTTCTTT.

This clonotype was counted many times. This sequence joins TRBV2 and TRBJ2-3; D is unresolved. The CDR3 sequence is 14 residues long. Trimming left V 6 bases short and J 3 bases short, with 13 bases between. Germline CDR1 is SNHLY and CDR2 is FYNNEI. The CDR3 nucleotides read TGTGCCAGCAGCGTGACTCGCGGAACAGATACGCAGTATTTT. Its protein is CASSVTRGTDTQYF.

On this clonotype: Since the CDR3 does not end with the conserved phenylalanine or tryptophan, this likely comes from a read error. The DNA of the CDR3 is TGTGCCAGCAGCCAGGACAGGGCCAATCAGCCCCAGCATCTT. Its protein product is CASSQDRANQPQHL. The chain uses TRBV3-1 and TRBJ1-5, with 8 bases lining up with TRBD1. The CDR3 extends over 14 amino acids. V lost 3 bases to trimming and J lost 3 bases; unmatched junction nucleotides: 1. Germline-derived CDR1 and CDR2 are LGHDT and YNNKEL (reference sequence).

The CDR3 spells CASSLMGPRGSYTF. In nucleotides, the CDR3 is TGTGCCAGCAGTTTAATGGGGCCCCGGGGAAGCTACACCTTC. V gene TRBV28 combines with J gene TRBJ1-2, with D perhaps TRBD1 (5 bases). The length of the CDR3 is 14 residues. Germline loops: CDR1 MDHEN, CDR2 SYDVKM. Trimming took 2 bases from V and 9 from J, leaving 16 bases between them.

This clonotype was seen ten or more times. This CDR3 reads CASSLLTGGGDTQYF. The CDR3 coding sequence is TGTGCCAGCAGTTTATTAACAGGTGGCGGAGATACGCAGTATTTT. The V call is TRBV28, the J call TRBJ2-3; maybe TRBD1 (5 bases). The V gene's germline CDR1 is MDHEN and CDR2 SYDVKM. CDR3 length: 15 amino acids. V was shortened by 1 base and J by 5 bases, with 13 bases between the two germline ends.

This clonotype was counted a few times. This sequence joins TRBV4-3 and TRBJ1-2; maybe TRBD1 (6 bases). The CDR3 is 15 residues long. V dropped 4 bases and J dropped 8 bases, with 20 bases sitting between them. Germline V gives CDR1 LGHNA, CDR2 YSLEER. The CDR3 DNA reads TGCGCCAGCAGCCCCTTAGGGGCAGGGGATTACGGCTACACCTTC. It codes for CASSPLGAGDYGYTF.

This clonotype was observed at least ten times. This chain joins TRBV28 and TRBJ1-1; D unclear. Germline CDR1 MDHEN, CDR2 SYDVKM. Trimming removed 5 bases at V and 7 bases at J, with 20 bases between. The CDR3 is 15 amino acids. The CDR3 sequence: CASSGWWDGSGEAFF. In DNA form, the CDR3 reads TGTGCCAGCAGTGGGTGGTGGGATGGATCAGGTGAAGCTTTCTTT.

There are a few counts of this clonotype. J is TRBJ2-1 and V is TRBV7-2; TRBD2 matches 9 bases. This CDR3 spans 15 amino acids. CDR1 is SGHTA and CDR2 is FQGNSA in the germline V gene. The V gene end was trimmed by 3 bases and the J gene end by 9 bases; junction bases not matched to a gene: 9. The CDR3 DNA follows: TGTGCCAGCAGCTTCGGCGGGGGGGCCTTTAGTGAGCAGTTCTTC. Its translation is CASSFGGGAFSEQFF.

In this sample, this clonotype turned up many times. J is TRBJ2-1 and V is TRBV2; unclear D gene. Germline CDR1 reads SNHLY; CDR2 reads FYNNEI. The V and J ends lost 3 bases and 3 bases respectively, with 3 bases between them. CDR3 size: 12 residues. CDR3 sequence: CASSESYNEQFF. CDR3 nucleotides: TGTGCCAGCAGTGAGAGCTACAATGAGCAGTTCTTC.

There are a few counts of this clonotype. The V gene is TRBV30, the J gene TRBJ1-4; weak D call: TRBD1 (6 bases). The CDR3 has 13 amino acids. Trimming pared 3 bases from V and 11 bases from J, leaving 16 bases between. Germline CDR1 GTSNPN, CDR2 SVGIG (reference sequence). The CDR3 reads CAWRALGGDKLFF. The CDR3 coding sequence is TGTGCCTGGAGAGCCCTAGGGGGGGATAAACTGTTTTTT. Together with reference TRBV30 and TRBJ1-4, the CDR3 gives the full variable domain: SQTIHQWPATLVQPVGSPLSLECTVEGTSNPNLYWYRQAAGRGLQLLFYSVGIGQISSEVPQNLSASRPQDRQFILSSKKLLLSDSGFYLCAWRALGGDKLFFGSGTQLSVL.

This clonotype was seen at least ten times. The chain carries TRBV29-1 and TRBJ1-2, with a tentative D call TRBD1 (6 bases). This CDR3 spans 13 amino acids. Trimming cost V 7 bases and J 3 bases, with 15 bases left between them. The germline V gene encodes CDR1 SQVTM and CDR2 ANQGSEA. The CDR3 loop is CSAGSGADYGYTF. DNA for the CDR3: TGCAGCGCGGGGTCGGGGGCGGACTATGGCTACACCTTC.

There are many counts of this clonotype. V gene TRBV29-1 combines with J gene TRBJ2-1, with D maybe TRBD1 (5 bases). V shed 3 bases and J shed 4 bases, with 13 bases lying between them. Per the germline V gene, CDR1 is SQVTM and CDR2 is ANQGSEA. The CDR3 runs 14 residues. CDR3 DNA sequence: TGCAGCGTTGAGACAGTGACTTTATACAATGAGCAGTTCTTC. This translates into CSVETVTLYNEQFF.

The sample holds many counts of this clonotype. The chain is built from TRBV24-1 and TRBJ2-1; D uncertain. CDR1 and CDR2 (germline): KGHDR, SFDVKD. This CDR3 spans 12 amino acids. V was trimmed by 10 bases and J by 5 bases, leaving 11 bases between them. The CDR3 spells CATAGPNNEQFF. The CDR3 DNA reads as TGTGCCACTGCAGGTCCTAACAATGAGCAGTTCTTC.

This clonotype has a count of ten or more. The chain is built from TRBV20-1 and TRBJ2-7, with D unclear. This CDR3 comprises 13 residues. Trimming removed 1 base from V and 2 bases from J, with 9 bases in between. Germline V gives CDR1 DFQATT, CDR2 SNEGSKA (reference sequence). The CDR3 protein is CSARAESTYEQYF. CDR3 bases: TGCAGTGCTAGAGCGGAAAGTACCTACGAGCAGTACTTC.